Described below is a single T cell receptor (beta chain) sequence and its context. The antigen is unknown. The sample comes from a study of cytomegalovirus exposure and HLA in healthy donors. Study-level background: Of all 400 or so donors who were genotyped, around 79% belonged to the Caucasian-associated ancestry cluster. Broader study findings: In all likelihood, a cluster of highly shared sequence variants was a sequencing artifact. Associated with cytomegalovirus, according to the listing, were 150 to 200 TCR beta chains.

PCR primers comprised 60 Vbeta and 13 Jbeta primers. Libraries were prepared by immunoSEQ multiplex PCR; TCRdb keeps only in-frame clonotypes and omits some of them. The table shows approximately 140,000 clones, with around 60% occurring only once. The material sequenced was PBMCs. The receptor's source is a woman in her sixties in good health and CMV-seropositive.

The CDR3 spells CASSQAPRSEKLFF. For the CDR3, the DNA is TGCGCCAGCAGCCAAGCACCTCGGAGCGAAAAACTGTTTTTT. The genes are TRBV4-3 and TRBJ1-4, with D hard to call. CDR3 length: 14 amino acids. From germline, CDR1 is LGHNA and CDR2 YSLEER. The V end lost 1 base, the J end lost 8 bases, and 11 bases lay between the germline ends.